The TCR beta chain under discussion was sequenced for a study of sequential checkpoint blockade in melanoma. Study background: After both sequences, patients received maintenance nivolumab.

The assay was immunoSEQ multiplex PCR, and TCRdb's table has in-frame clones only and misses some. Counted here are roughly 13,000 clones, approximately 52% occurring once; the ten biggest clones make up 16%. Treatment: randomized to nivolumab then ipilimumab (arm A) or the reverse (arm B). Germline V gene sequence: CDR1 SGHTA, CDR2 FQGNSA. The CDR3 is 12 residues long. The V end was cut by 2 bases, the J end by 5 bases, with 7 bases between. The sample here was CD8+ T cells sorted from blood (inferred from file names), taken from a patient given nivolumab and ipilimumab in sequence. This clonotype was sampled from a human donor with melanoma. The chain couples TRBV7-2 to TRBJ2-7; D remains unclear. The CDR3 loop reads CASSLRLNEQYF. CDR3 sequence (DNA): TGTGCCAGCAGCTTACGACTGAACGAGCAGTACTTC.